One sample yielded the 25 T cell receptor beta chains listed below, sequenced in a study of vaccination effects on CD4 cells after COVID-19. Expansion of antigen-specific CD4+ T cells with viral peptide pools was carried out by the ViraFEST assay before sequencing. Having been cultured for less than 12 days, the cells underwent CD4+ T cell isolation. Of the BNT162b2 and mRNA-1273 vaccines, participants received two doses of one or the other. The antigens for these receptors are not known. Profiling relied on immunoSEQ multiplex PCR, and the TCRdb table lists in-frame clones only, not all of them. The sample includes around 15,000 clones, 65% to 75% of them seen just once. The specimen comprised CD4+ T cells from PBMCs cultured with HCoV-NL63 spike peptides, sampled after COVID-19 vaccination. These receptors all come from a human donor who received a COVID-19 vaccine.

The chain has TRBV18 and TRBJ1-1; possibly TRBD1 for D (5 bases). There are 13 residues in the CDR3. V was trimmed by 2 bases and J by 1 base, leaving 5 bases between them. Germline V lookup: CDR1 KGHSH, CDR2 LQKENI. The CDR3, as DNA: TGTGCCAGCTCACCAGGGACGAACACTGAAGCTTTCTTT. This encodes CASSPGTNTEAFF.

The V call is TRBV6-1, the J call TRBJ1-2, with D unresolved. Between the trimmed V and J ends, which lost 0 bases and 3 bases, there was a span of 14 bases. Germline V lookup: CDR1 MNHNS, CDR2 SASEGT. CDR3 length: 16 residues. The CDR3 DNA follows: TGTGCCAGCAGTGAAGCGGTGGCCGAGTCCCACTATGGCTACACCTTC. Encoded protein: CASSEAVAESHYGYTF.

This chain links TRBV5-8 with TRBJ2-7; D remains unclear. CDR3 size: 12 residues. Germline V CDR1 and CDR2: SGHTS, YDEGEE. With 1 base removed from V and 3 bases from J, the gap between germline ends came to 5 bases. CDR3: CASSLNGYEQYF. The CDR3 nucleotides are TGTGCCAGCAGCTTGAATGGCTACGAGCAGTACTTC.

The V call is TRBV5-1, the J call TRBJ2-7; 10 bases line up with TRBD1. Trimming removed 0 bases from V and 5 bases from J; junction bases left unmatched: 2. Germline CDR1 and CDR2: SGHRS and YFSETQ. This CDR3 region has 14 residues. The DNA of the CDR3 is TGCGCCAGCAGCTTGGTAGGGACAGGGGACGAGCAGTACTTC. It specifies CASSLVGTGDEQYF. The full variable domain, completed using reference TRBV5-1 and TRBJ2-7, is KAGVTQTPRYLIKTRGQQVTLSCSPISGHRSVSWYQQTPGQGLQFLFEYFSETQRNKGNFPGRFSGRQFSNSRSEMNVSTLELGDSALYLCASSLVGTGDEQYFGPGTRLTVT.

The chain is built from TRBV6-5 and TRBJ2-3; TRBD1 or TRBD2 may be the D gene (5 bases each). The CDR3 runs to 15 residues. V was cut by 7 bases and J by 0 bases, with 14 bases left in between. CDR1 MNHEY and CDR2 SVGAGI come from the germline V gene. This CDR3 reads CASTSRGASTDTQYF. CDR3 coding DNA: TGTGCCAGCACCTCGAGGGGAGCTAGCACAGATACGCAGTATTTT.

This clone was seen a few times. The V call is TRBV25-1, the J call TRBJ1-2, with D unresolved. Deletions cut 1 base from V and 7 bases from J, with 13 bases between. CDR3 length: 14 amino acids. Per the germline V gene, CDR1 is MGHDK and CDR2 is SYGVNS. The CDR3 DNA reads TGTGCCAGCAGTGAATCATGGCTTTATAGTGGCTACACCTTC. This gives the protein CASSESWLYSGYTF.

This clone came up a few times. This sequence joins TRBV28 and TRBJ2-1; D unresolved. V was shortened by 6 bases and J by 15 bases, with 18 bases between the two germline ends. The CDR3 contains 12 residues. Germline V lookup: CDR1 MDHEN, CDR2 SYDVKM. CDR3 DNA: TGTGCCAGCAGCCGAGTAATCAACGCTAGGTTCTTC. This encodes CASSRVINARFF.

This rearrangement joins TRBV5-4 to TRBJ1-5, with 8 bases lining up with TRBD1. Germline V gene sequence: CDR1 SGHNT, CDR2 YYREEE (reference sequence). The CDR3 loop spans 14 amino acids. Trimming removed 4 bases from V and 6 bases from J; junction bases left unmatched: 6. CDR3 in DNA: TGTGCCAGCAGCCAGGACAGGGCACTTCAGCCCCAGCATTTT. Translated, it gives CASSQDRALQPQHF.

The chain has TRBV2 and TRBJ2-2, with D perhaps matching TRBD2 (5 bases). V dropped 7 bases and J dropped 7 bases, with 13 bases sitting between them. Germline V lookup: CDR1 SNHLY, CDR2 FYNNEI. CDR3 length: 13 residues. CDR3 nucleotide sequence: TGTGCCAGCAACCCGGGAATGAACGGGGAGCTGTTTTTT. Protein sequence: CASNPGMNGELFF.

V usage is TRBV12-3 or TRBV12-4 and J usage is TRBJ1-1; perhaps TRBD1 as D (5 bases). The CDR3 has 13 amino acids. V was shortened by 2 bases and J by 10 bases, with 14 bases between the two germline ends. The CDR3 DNA reads as TGTGCCAGCAGTTTATCCCGGACACCTTCAGCTTTCTTT. This encodes CASSLSRTPSAFF.

The V call is TRBV4-1, the J call TRBJ1-1; D is unresolved. Germline CDR1 is MGHRA and CDR2 is YSYEKL. This CDR3 is built from 15 residues. V lost 1 base and J lost 1, with 10 bases in between. The CDR3 bases are TGCGCCAGCAGCCAAGGGCTCACTAGGAACACTGAAGCTTTCTTT. It codes for CASSQGLTRNTEAFF.

This rearrangement joins TRBV19 to TRBJ2-3; 7 bases fit TRBD1. The CDR3 consists of 14 residues. V was clipped by 4 bases and J by 6 bases; unmatched bases: 7. The germline V gene has CDR1 LNHDA and CDR2 SQIVND (reference sequence). In nucleotides, the CDR3 is TGTGCCAGTAGTACAGGACAGGTCCGGGATACGCAGTATTTT. Translated: CASSTGQVRDTQYF.

The gene calls are TRBV4-1 and TRBJ1-4; the match to TRBD1 covers 8 bases. Germline values: CDR1 MGHRA, CDR2 YSYEKL. V dropped 2 bases and J dropped 4; count of bases not matched to a gene: 6. The CDR3 loop spans 16 amino acids. CDR3 coding DNA: TGCGCCAGCAGCCAACCGACGGACAGGGATAATGAAAAACTGTTTTTT. Translated, it gives CASSQPTDRDNEKLFF.

The genes are TRBV30 and TRBJ1-5; D is unclear. This CDR3 is 13 amino acids long. The germline V gene has CDR1 GTSNPN and CDR2 SVGIG (reference sequence). V dropped 0 bases and J dropped 4 bases, with 7 bases sitting between them. The CDR3 sequence: CAWSVHRNQPQHF. Here the CDR3 DNA reads TGTGCCTGGAGTGTACATAGGAATCAGCCCCAGCATTTT.

V is TRBV7-9 and J is TRBJ1-4; possibly TRBD1 for D (6 bases). The V gene's germline CDR1 is SEHNR and CDR2 FQNEAQ (reference sequence). Trimming took 1 base from V and 7 from J, leaving 13 bases between them. The CDR3 loop spans 15 amino acids. CDR3 region: CASSLVGGFGEKLFF. CDR3 coding DNA: TGTGCCAGCAGCTTAGTAGGGGGGTTCGGTGAAAAACTGTTTTTT.

The chain uses TRBV19 and TRBJ2-1, with TRBD1 matching 12 bases. From germline, CDR1 is LNHDA and CDR2 SQIVND (reference sequence). Losses at the gene ends were 1 base for V and 5 bases for J; bases not matched to a gene: 3. This CDR3 region has 16 residues. CDR3 DNA sequence: TGTGCCAGTAGTATAGGCGGGACAGGGGGCAACAATGAGCAGTTCTTC. Translating gives CASSIGGTGGNNEQFF. Drawing the rest from reference TRBV19 and TRBJ2-1, the complete variable domain is DGGITQSPKYLFRKEGQNVTLSCEQNLNHDAMYWYRQDPGQGLRLIYYSQIVNDFQKGDIAEGYSVSREKKESFPLTVTSAQKNPTAFYLCASSIGGTGGNNEQFFGPGTRLTVL.

This clone was observed once. The V and J genes are TRBV14 and TRBJ2-5, with no clear D. The CDR3 loop spans 13 amino acids. V lost 1 base to trimming and J lost 7 bases, with 10 bases between them. From germline, CDR1 is SGHDN and CDR2 FVKESK. Here the CDR3 DNA reads TGTGCCAGCAGCCAAGTAATTCTGGGGACCCAGTACTTC. Translating it yields CASSQVILGTQYF.

The chain links TRBV7-8 to TRBJ1-6; possible D gene TRBD1, 6 bases. There are 17 residues in the CDR3. V was shortened by 4 bases and J by 5 bases, with 18 bases between the two germline ends. Germline V gives CDR1 SGHVS, CDR2 FQNEAQ. CDR3 amino acids: CASSSGPRGRDNSPLHF. The DNA for the CDR3 is TGTGCCAGCAGCTCCGGCCCCCGGGGGCGAGATAATTCACCCCTCCACTTT.

This chain joins TRBV2 and TRBJ2-1; 12 nucleotides agree with TRBD1. Germline-derived CDR1 and CDR2 are SNHLY and FYNNEI. This CDR3 contains 14 residues. J gave up 9 bases and V 4 bases, and 4 bases lay outside the gene matches. The CDR3 nucleotides read TGTGCCAGCAGTGGGGACAGGGGGCGGCGTGAGCAGTTCTTC. Protein: CASSGDRGRREQFF.

This clone was counted only a few times. V and J are TRBV3-1 (or the pseudogene TRBV3-2) and TRBJ2-1, with D tentatively TRBD2 (6 bases). The CDR3 has 16 amino acids. Trimming removed 1 base from V and 6 bases from J, with 16 bases in between. Germline V gene data show CDR1 as LGHDT and CDR2 as YNNKEL (reference sequence). CDR3 in DNA: TGTGCCAGCAGCCAAGTCGCGGGGACCCCTCGCAATGAGCAGTTCTTC. Translation: CASSQVAGTPRNEQFF.

The table lists this clone with a few counts. This chain joins TRBV5-1 and TRBJ2-1; 9 nucleotides agree with TRBD2. CDR1 is SGHRS and CDR2 is YFSETQ in the germline V gene. This CDR3 is 15 amino acids long. With 0 bases clipped from V and 8 bases from J, the junction kept 6 bases outside the gene matches. Here the CDR3 DNA reads TGCGCCAGCAGCTTGGGGGCGGGAGGGCCGCATGAGCAGTTCTTC. The encoded protein is CASSLGAGGPHEQFF. The whole variable domain, remainder taken from reference TRBV5-1 and TRBJ2-1, is KAGVTQTPRYLIKTRGQQVTLSCSPISGHRSVSWYQQTPGQGLQFLFEYFSETQRNKGNFPGRFSGRQFSNSRSEMNVSTLELGDSALYLCASSLGAGGPHEQFFGPGTRLTVL.

This chain joins TRBV27 and TRBJ2-2; the D is unclear. Trimming shortened V by 5 bases and J by 6 bases, and 13 bases separated the two germline ends. This CDR3 contains 14 residues. Germline lookup yields CDR1 MNHEY and CDR2 SMNVEV (reference sequence). CDR3 DNA: TGTGCCAGCAGTCGAATGGCAGTAGCCGGGGAGCTGTTTTTT. Translating gives CASSRMAVAGELFF.

CDR3 sequence reads: CASSQDPSGVYNEQFF. CDR3 DNA: TGTGCCAGCAGCCAAGACCCTAGCGGGGTCTACAATGAGCAGTTCTTC. The rearrangement uses TRBV4-2 and TRBJ2-1; 9 bases align to TRBD2. The length of the CDR3 is 16 residues. Germline-derived CDR1 and CDR2 are LGHNA and YNFKEQ. Unmatched junction bases numbered 3, after V lost 0 bases and J lost 3 bases.

The chain couples TRBV4-3 to TRBJ1-1; D uncertain. The germline V and J ends were trimmed by 0 bases and 6 bases, with 8 bases remaining between them. The germline CDR1 and CDR2 sequences are LGHNA and YSLEER. The CDR3 spans 13 residues. The CDR3 DNA reads as TGCGCCAGCAGCCAAGAGCGAGTCGCTGAAGCTTTCTTT. This codes for CASSQERVAEAFF.

There are a few counts of this clone. The chain carries TRBV6-6 and TRBJ1-5; TRBD1 matches 8 bases. The V and J ends lost 4 bases and 2 bases, in that order; junction bases with no gene match: 7. The CDR3 extends over 16 amino acids. Germline V gene data show CDR1 as MNHNY and CDR2 as SVGAGI (reference sequence). CDR3 sequence reads: CASSSLDRGGNQPQHF. CDR3 DNA: TGTGCCAGCAGTTCCCTCGACAGGGGCGGCAATCAGCCCCAGCATTTT.